The 23 T cell receptor beta chains listed next were all sequenced from one sample in a study of blood T cell repertoires in COVID-19. Measured with immunoSEQ multiplex PCR; TCRdb has only the in-frame clones, and not every one. Altogether about 160,000 clones are present, roughly 81% being singletons, with the ten largest covering 0.85% to 1.2%. The sample comprised peripheral blood. Every receptor here comes from a man aged 40-50 years with acute or convalescent COVID-19.

The V gene is TRBV6-2 or TRBV6-3, the J gene TRBJ2-7; no definite D call. Germline CDR1 and CDR2: MNHEY and SVGEGT. Trimming took 5 bases from V and 3 from J, leaving 5 bases between them. The CDR3 is 11 residues long. CDR3 region: CASSQNYEQYF. CDR3 DNA: TGTGCCAGCAGTCAGAACTACGAGCAGTACTTC.

The J gene is TRBJ2-1, the V gene TRBV5-1, with 15 bases aligning to TRBD2. The CDR3 sequence is 17 residues long. Per germline, CDR1 SGHRS and CDR2 YFSETQ. The J segment lost 7 bases and the V segment lost 4 bases, leaving 9 bases of the junction unmatched. For the CDR3, the DNA is TGCGCCAGCAGCCCTAGGACTAGCGGGGGGGCATCGAATGAGCAGTTCTTC. This translates into CASSPRTSGGASNEQFF.

The V and J genes are TRBV7-9 and TRBJ1-5; D possibly corresponds to TRBD1 (5 bases). The CDR3 spans 13 residues. The germline V gene has CDR1 SEHNR and CDR2 FQNEAQ (reference sequence). Trimming took 4 bases from V and 4 from J, leaving 8 bases between them. The CDR3: CASSYDRNQPQHF. The CDR3 DNA reads TGTGCCAGCAGCTACGACAGAAATCAGCCCCAGCATTTT.

The CDR3 nucleotides are TGTGCCAGTAGTACCCCTACCGGTACCTACAATGAGCAGTTCTTC. Translation: CASSTPTGTYNEQFF. This chain uses TRBV19 with TRBJ2-1, with D unresolved. Per the germline V gene, CDR1 is LNHDA and CDR2 is SQIVND (reference sequence). This CDR3 is 15 amino acids long. Trimming removed 4 bases from V and 2 bases from J, with 12 bases in between.

This sequence joins TRBV11-2 and TRBJ2-7; 8 nucleotides line up with TRBD1. Germline CDR1 is SGHAT and CDR2 is FQNNGV. The trim removed 5 bases at V and 5 bases at J, leaving 11 bases unmatched. This CDR3 contains 15 residues. The CDR3 DNA follows: TGTGCCAGCAGCCACATCAAGGACAGGGCGGACGAGCAGTACTTC. Encoded protein: CASSHIKDRADEQYF.

The DNA of the CDR3 is TGTGCCAGCAGCCACGACAGGGGTCAGCCCCAGCATTTT. This gives the protein CASSHDRGQPQHF. The rearrangement joins TRBV6-4 to TRBJ1-5; 8 nucleotides agree with TRBD1. V dropped 6 bases and J dropped 6; count of bases not matched to a gene: 4. The germline V gene encodes CDR1 MRHNA and CDR2 SNTAGT. The CDR3 loop spans 13 amino acids.

This sequence joins TRBV18 and TRBJ2-7; perhaps TRBD2 as D (6 bases). The V end lost 3 bases, the J end lost 3 bases, and 9 bases lay between the germline ends. This CDR3 comprises 13 residues. CDR1 is KGHSH and CDR2 is LQKENI in the germline V gene. The chain's CDR3 is CASSPGLGYEQYF. DNA for the CDR3: TGTGCCAGCTCACCGGGACTTGGCTACGAGCAGTACTTC.

This chain links TRBV7-3 with TRBJ2-1, with D possibly matching TRBD1 (5 bases). Trimming left V 2 bases short and J 6 bases short, with 11 bases between. CDR1 is SGHTA and CDR2 is FQGTGA in the germline V gene. This CDR3 spans 14 amino acids. The CDR3 coding sequence is TGTGCCAGCAGCTTACTGGGTCAGGGCAATGAGCAGTTCTTC. Translating gives CASSLLGQGNEQFF.

J is TRBJ1-5 and V is TRBV12-3 or TRBV12-4, with 8 bases lining up with TRBD1. Germline trimming cut 8 bases from V and 4 bases from J; bases unmatched to any gene: 1. This CDR3 spans 12 amino acids. The CDR3 region is CASGQGNQPQHF. Here the CDR3 DNA reads TGTGCCAGCGGACAGGGAAATCAGCCCCAGCATTTT.

This chain joins TRBV19 and TRBJ2-3; 11 bases agree with TRBD2. The germline CDR1 and CDR2 sequences are LNHDA and SQIVND (reference sequence). V lost 3 bases and J lost 2; bases outside the gene matches: 4. The CDR3 runs 16 residues. The CDR3 loop is CASSIGTSGYTDTQYF. CDR3 nucleotide sequence: TGTGCCAGTAGTATCGGGACTAGCGGATACACAGATACGCAGTATTTT.

The chain has TRBV9 and TRBJ2-3; TRBD2 matches at 8 bases. J gave up 5 bases and V 0 bases, and 8 bases lay outside the gene matches. The CDR3 runs to 16 residues. Germline values: CDR1 SGDLS, CDR2 YYNGEE. CDR3 protein: CASSVDNGGALDTQYF. CDR3 DNA sequence: TGTGCCAGCAGCGTAGATAACGGGGGGGCCCTAGATACGCAGTATTTT.

The rearrangement joins TRBV6-1 to TRBJ1-3; D uncertain. The V end lost 8 bases, the J end lost 0 bases, and 8 bases lay between the germline ends. Germline V CDR1 and CDR2: MNHNS, SASEGT. The CDR3 extends over 13 amino acids. Here the CDR3 DNA reads TGTGCCAGCGGTCGCGACTCTGGAAACACCATATATTTT. Its protein product is CASGRDSGNTIYF.

The chain combines TRBV2 with TRBJ1-5; 9 bases are a match to TRBD1. V was pared by 5 bases and J by 6 bases, with 8 bases of the junction left unmatched. Per the germline V gene, CDR1 is SNHLY and CDR2 is FYNNEI. The CDR3 consists of 15 residues. CDR3 residues: CASSRGTGKGQPQHF. The CDR3 bases are TGTGCCAGCAGTCGAGGGACAGGGAAGGGTCAGCCCCAGCATTTT.

V usage is TRBV28 and J usage is TRBJ2-3, with D unresolved. Trimming removed 7 bases at V and 3 bases at J, with 5 bases between. The CDR3 loop spans 11 amino acids. CDR1 is MDHEN, CDR2 SYDVKM, per germline. In DNA form, the CDR3 reads TGTGCCAGCACAGTGACAGATACGCAGTATTTT. Translated, it gives CASTVTDTQYF.

This clone was found once. The CDR3 bases are TGTGCCAGCAGTGGAAGCCGGCCTAGCGGTTACAATGAGCAGTTCTTC. This translates into CASSGSRPSGYNEQFF. The V call is TRBV2, the J call TRBJ2-1; 7 nucleotides match TRBD2. The CDR3 loop spans 16 amino acids. Germline values: CDR1 SNHLY, CDR2 FYNNEI. The V gene end was trimmed by 4 bases and the J gene end by 4 bases; junction bases not matched to a gene: 10. Variable domain in full (rest from reference TRBV2 and TRBJ2-1): EPEVTQTPSHQVTQMGQEVILRCVPISNHLYFYWYRQILGQKVEFLVSFYNNEISEKSEIFDDQFSVERPDGSNFTLKIRSTKLEDSAMYFCASSGSRPSGYNEQFFGPGTRLTVL.

This chain connects TRBV7-3 to TRBJ2-1, with D tentatively TRBD2 (5 bases). Germline V gene sequence: CDR1 SGHTA, CDR2 FQGTGA. The CDR3 contains 15 residues. V dropped 5 bases and J dropped 2 bases, with 13 bases sitting between them. CDR3 DNA: TGTGCCAGCAGCCGTCGGGCGACTACCTACAATGAGCAGTTCTTC. It translates to CASSRRATTYNEQFF.

The genes are TRBV6-6 and TRBJ1-6, with a weak D call TRBD1 (5 bases). The CDR3 totals 14 residues. Germline CDR1 and CDR2: MNHNY and SVGAGI (reference sequence). Trimming stripped 6 bases from V and 5 bases from J, with 11 bases between. The CDR3 loop reads CASSITGHNSPLHF. The CDR3 DNA follows: TGTGCCAGCAGCATAACAGGCCATAATTCACCCCTCCACTTT.

The chain uses TRBV12-3 or TRBV12-4 and TRBJ2-5; 7 nucleotides match TRBD1. The CDR3 contains 13 residues. The V gene end was trimmed by 8 bases and the J gene end by 5 bases; junction bases not matched to a gene: 8. The CDR3 DNA reads TGTGCCAGCGCCAGGACAGGCGGGGAGACCCAGTACTTC. Its translation: CASARTGGETQYF.

The V call is TRBV5-1, the J call TRBJ2-7, with D uncertain. CDR3 length: 16 residues. Germline V gene data show CDR1 as SGHRS and CDR2 as YFSETQ. The V end was cut by 0 bases, the J end by 1 base, with 14 bases between. This CDR3 is CASSLGLLYGSYEQYF. CDR3 coding DNA: TGCGCCAGCAGCTTGGGACTGTTATACGGATCCTACGAGCAGTACTTC.

The chain is built from TRBV19 and TRBJ2-3; a weak D match, TRBD2 (6 bases). Germline V gene sequence: CDR1 LNHDA, CDR2 SQIVND (reference sequence). V lost 1 base and J 6 bases, leaving 11 bases between the germline ends. CDR3 length: 14 residues. CDR3 sequence (DNA): TGTGCCAGTAGTATAGTGGCAGGGAGGGATACGCAGTATTTT. Protein product: CASSIVAGRDTQYF.

This chain links TRBV27 with TRBJ1-5; no clear D gene. The V end was cut by 7 bases, the J end by 3 bases, with 13 bases between. There are 14 residues in the CDR3. The germline V gene has CDR1 MNHEY and CDR2 SMNVEV (reference sequence). CDR3 loop: CASTPVGVNQPQHF. The DNA for the CDR3 is TGTGCCAGCACCCCCGTGGGAGTCAATCAGCCCCAGCATTTT.

Worth noting for this clone: This CDR3 is also generated by other DNA sequences in the sample. The chain employs TRBV6-1 and TRBJ2-1; 12 nucleotides align to TRBD2. The germline V gene has CDR1 MNHNS and CDR2 SASEGT. The trim removed 2 bases at V and 4 bases at J, leaving 0 bases unmatched. This CDR3 is 15 amino acids long. The chain's CDR3 is CASSELAGGYNEQFF. Written as DNA, the CDR3 is TGTGCCAGCAGTGAACTAGCGGGGGGGTACAATGAGCAGTTCTTC.

The CDR3 sequence: CASSLAAGQETQYF. CDR3 nucleotides: TGCGCCAGCAGCTTGGCCGCGGGCCAAGAGACCCAGTACTTC. The chain has TRBV5-1 and TRBJ2-5; possibly TRBD2 for D (5 bases). CDR1 SGHRS and CDR2 YFSETQ come from the germline V gene. The CDR3 is 14 residues long. V was shortened by 0 bases and J by 1 base, with 7 bases between the two germline ends.